Sequencing of this TCR beta chain was carried out in a study of cytomegalovirus exposure and HLA in healthy donors. With regard to this clone: Its matching antigen is unknown.

General study results and limits: Across donors, most TCRs were seen rarely, yet some public ones were widespread. In a later analysis, 15,000 to 20,000 TCR beta sequences were associated with HLA alleles at 0.05 false discovery rate.

The PCR employed 60 Vbeta primers together with 13 Jbeta primers. Generated by immunoSEQ multiplex PCR, the TCRdb table keeps only in-frame clones and is missing some. The sample yields more than 150,000 clones, about 75% seen once. CDR1 and CDR2 from the germline V gene are SGHNT and YYREEE (reference sequence). V was shortened by 1 base and J by 1 base, with 12 bases between the two germline ends. There are 15 residues in the CDR3. The chain couples TRBV5-4 to TRBJ2-7; maybe TRBD2 (5 bases). The receptor comes from a woman between 40 and 55 years old in good health and CMV-seropositive. Input material: PBMCs. The CDR3 DNA follows: TGTGCCAGCAGCTTGAAGGATCGGGGTTCCTACGAGCAGTACTTC. Its protein is CASSLKDRGSYEQYF.